Below are 17 T cell receptor beta chains sequenced from a single sample in a study of T cell repertoires in cytomegalovirus infection. Each CDR3 protein is one row after TCRdb ran MiXCR on the reads. This sample has around 450,000 distinct CDR3 sequences, with over 9% found just once. The source material was PBMCs. Every receptor here comes from a human donor in good health (CMV status not recorded). Some clones in this sample may be carry-over from other donors' samples.

This clonotype was counted a few times. The chain carries TRBV28 and TRBJ2-5, with D unclear. Germline V gives CDR1 MDHEN, CDR2 SYDVKM. The CDR3 consists of 16 residues. Trimming removed 7 bases at V and 0 bases at J, with 18 bases between. The CDR3 coding sequence is TGTGCCAGCAACTCCCTGAATGGGCAGTACCAAGAGACCCAGTACTTC. Protein product: CASNSLNGQYQETQYF.

The chain links TRBV2 to TRBJ2-5; 10 bases are shared with TRBD2. With 4 bases clipped from V and 0 bases from J, the junction kept 2 bases outside the gene matches. The CDR3 totals 15 residues. Per the germline V gene, CDR1 is SNHLY and CDR2 is FYNNEI. The CDR3 DNA reads as TGTGCCAGCAGTGGCCTAGCGGGGGACCAAGAGACCCAGTACTTC. Amino acids: CASSGLAGDQETQYF. Together with reference TRBV2 and TRBJ2-5, the CDR3 gives the full variable domain: EPEVTQTPSHQVTQMGQEVILRCVPISNHLYFYWYRQILGQKVEFLVSFYNNEISEKSEIFDDQFSVERPDGSNFTLKIRSTKLEDSAMYFCASSGLAGDQETQYFGPGTRLLVL.

This clonotype was seen at least ten times. This sequence joins TRBV7-2 and TRBJ2-1; maybe TRBD1 (6 bases). Per germline, CDR1 SGHTA and CDR2 FQGNSA. The germline V and J ends were trimmed by 4 bases and 0 bases, with 16 bases remaining between them. The length of the CDR3 is 17 residues. The CDR3 spells CASSSGDVRSSYNEQFF. The CDR3 DNA sequence: TGTGCCAGCAGCTCAGGGGACGTCCGGAGCTCCTACAATGAGCAGTTCTTC.

A remark on this clonotype: A much bigger clone sits one base away, suggesting this may be a read error. This chain links TRBV20-1 with TRBJ2-4; weak D call: TRBD1 (5 bases). Between the trimmed V and J ends, which lost 8 bases and 6 bases, there was a span of 17 bases. The CDR3 is made up of 13 amino acids. Looked up from germline, CDR1 is DFQATT and CDR2 is SNEGSKA (reference sequence). For the CDR3, the DNA is TGCAGTCCTAAAGTGACAGACACAAACATTCAGTACTTC. It codes for CSPKVTDTNIQYF.

This clonotype has ten or more counts. The rearrangement links TRBV7-2 to TRBJ2-7; unclear D gene. The CDR3 is 14 amino acids. Germline CDR1 is SGHTA and CDR2 is FQGNSA. Between the trimmed V and J ends, which lost 2 bases and 5 bases, there was a span of 13 bases. The CDR3 sequence: CASSLNTIPNEQYF. The CDR3 DNA reads TGTGCCAGCAGCTTAAATACGATCCCTAACGAGCAGTACTTC. The variable domain in full, with the rest retrieved from reference TRBV7-2 and TRBJ2-7, is GAGVSQSPSNKVTEKGKDVELRCDPISGHTALYWYRQSLGQGLEFLIYFQGNSAPDKSGLPSDRFSAERTGGSVSTLTIQRTQQEDSAVYLCASSLNTIPNEQYFGPGTRLTVT.

At least ten counts were recorded for this clonotype. The chain employs TRBV4-1 and TRBJ2-4; tentative D call: TRBD1 (5 bases). The V gene lost 2 bases and the J gene lost 0 bases, with 5 bases spanning the gap. This CDR3 region has 14 residues. CDR1 is MGHRA and CDR2 is YSYEKL in the germline V gene. Here the CDR3 reads CASSQQGAKNIQYF. The CDR3 coding sequence is TGCGCCAGCAGCCAACAGGGAGCCAAAAACATTCAGTACTTC.

This clonotype appeared a few times. This chain uses TRBV12-3 or TRBV12-4 with TRBJ1-2, with 8 bases aligning to TRBD1. Trimming took 7 bases from V and 7 from J; bases not matched to a gene: 11. CDR3 length equals 14 residues. DNA of the CDR3: TGTGCCAGCACTGCCAGAGGACAGGGAGGTGGCTACACCTTC. Translation gives CASTARGQGGGYTF.

This clonotype was found many times. The junction differs from germline at one of its ends, possibly a read error. This chain connects TRBV2 to TRBJ2-1, with D maybe TRBD1 (6 bases). Germline V CDR1 and CDR2: SNHLY, FYNNEI. The CDR3 length is 11 residues. The CDR3 loop reads CASSEGHPPIF. The CDR3 bases are TGTGCCAGCAGTGAGGGACACCCCCCAATCTTC.

Only a few counts were recorded for this clonotype. The chain couples TRBV7-9 to TRBJ2-7, with D perhaps TRBD1 (6 bases). Germline loops: CDR1 SEHNR, CDR2 FQNEAQ (reference sequence). V shed 1 base and J shed 1 base, with 8 bases lying between them. The CDR3 consists of 14 residues. CDR3 bases: TGTGCCAGCAGCTTAGGGACAGAATCCTACGAGCAGTACTTC. This codes for CASSLGTESYEQYF.

This clonotype came up many times. This chain uses TRBV6-1 with TRBJ2-3, with D tentatively TRBD2 (5 bases). The CDR3 sequence is 14 residues long. Germline V lookup: CDR1 MNHNS, CDR2 SASEGT. Trimming took 4 bases from V and 1 from J, leaving 9 bases between them. The CDR3 is CASSGLRGTDTQYF. CDR3 DNA sequence: TGTGCCAGCAGTGGGTTGCGGGGCACAGATACGCAGTATTTT.

This clonotype was observed many times. The V gene is TRBV7-9, the J gene TRBJ2-2, with a possible D match to TRBD2 (5 bases). The CDR3 totals 15 residues. Trimming stripped 3 bases from V and 5 bases from J, with 13 bases between. Germline V CDR1 and CDR2: SEHNR, FQNEAQ (reference sequence). DNA for the CDR3: TGTGCCAGCAGCTTTCTACGGGGTCGGACCGGGGAGCTGTTTTTT. Protein: CASSFLRGRTGELFF.

The chain recombines TRBV5-1 with TRBJ2-7; 9 nucleotides align to TRBD2. This CDR3 is built from 16 residues. V was clipped by 2 bases and J by 5 bases; unmatched bases: 11. Germline V gene data show CDR1 as SGHRS and CDR2 as YFSETQ. The CDR3 here is CASSFFSGLAMNEQYF. The DNA for the CDR3 is TGCGCCAGCAGCTTTTTTTCCGGACTAGCGATGAACGAGCAGTACTTC.

A word on this clonotype: The junction and the germline gene differ at one end; a read error may be behind it. This sequence joins TRBV7-7 and TRBJ2-7; D may match TRBD1 or TRBD2 (5 bases each). The CDR3 length is 15 residues. The germline CDR1 and CDR2 sequences are SSHAT and FNYEAQ (reference sequence). The CDR3 sequence is CASSLGASLDYEQYF. The CDR3 DNA sequence: TGTGCTAGCAGCTTAGGGGCTAGCTTGGACTACGAGCAGTACTTC.

This clonotype was seen at least ten times. CDR3 residues: CASSTGTDWDEQYF. The CDR3 DNA follows: TGTGCCAGCAGCACCGGGACAGACTGGGACGAGCAGTACTTC. This sequence joins TRBV7-9 and TRBJ2-7; 7 positions match TRBD1. Trimming at V came to 5 bases and at J to 5 bases, leaving 9 bases not matched to a gene. CDR1 is SEHNR, CDR2 FQNEAQ, per germline (reference sequence). This CDR3 is 14 amino acids long.

At least ten counts were recorded for this clonotype. The rearrangement uses TRBV4-2 and TRBJ2-3; D is possibly TRBD2 (6 bases). The CDR3 is 19 residues long. Trimming cost V 0 bases and J 6 bases, with 25 bases left between them. CDR1 and CDR2 (germline): LGHNA, YNFKEQ. The CDR3 reads CASSQDYILIGGRLDTQYF. CDR3 DNA: TGTGCCAGCAGCCAAGACTATATCCTAATCGGAGGGCGATTGGATACGCAGTATTTT.

This clonotype was detected ten times or more. The gene calls are TRBV6-5 and TRBJ1-1, with 12 bases that match TRBD1. Germline V gene data show CDR1 as MNHEY and CDR2 as SVGAGI. V lost 6 bases and J lost 6; bases outside the gene matches: 8. The CDR3 length is 15 residues. The CDR3 bases are TGTGCCAGCAGCGGAGGGACAGGGGGCCCACCTGAAGCTTTCTTT. Its protein product is CASSGGTGGPPEAFF.

The V and J genes are TRBV28 and TRBJ2-6; unclear D gene. The germline CDR1 and CDR2 sequences are MDHEN and SYDVKM. The CDR3 contains 14 residues. V lost 5 bases and J 0 bases, leaving 5 bases between the germline ends. The CDR3 region has the DNA TGTGCCAGCAGTGACACCTCTGGGGCCAACGTCCTGACTTTC. As protein: CASSDTSGANVLTF.